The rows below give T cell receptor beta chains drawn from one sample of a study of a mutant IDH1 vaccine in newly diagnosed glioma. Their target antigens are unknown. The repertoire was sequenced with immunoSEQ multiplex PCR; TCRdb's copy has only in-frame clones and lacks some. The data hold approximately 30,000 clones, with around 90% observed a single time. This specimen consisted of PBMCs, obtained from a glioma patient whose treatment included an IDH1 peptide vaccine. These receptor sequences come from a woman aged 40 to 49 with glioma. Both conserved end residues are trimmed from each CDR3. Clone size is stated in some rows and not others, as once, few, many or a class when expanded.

CDR3aa: ASSRLNSYEQY; v_gene: TRBV6-5; abundance: -; j_gene: TRBJ2-7
CDR3aa: ASSPDWGNQPQH; v_gene: TRBV4-1; abundance: -; j_gene: TRBJ1-5
CDR3aa: ASRVGTHDEKLF; v_gene: TRBV7-8; abundance: -; j_gene: TRBJ1-4
CDR3aa: ASSEGVMALQF; v_gene: TRBV2; abundance: once; j_gene: TRBJ2-1
CDR3aa: ASSQSGQGLNSPLH; v_gene: TRBV6-6; abundance: -; j_gene: TRBJ1-6
CDR3aa: ATAGRLMASGRETQY; v_gene: TRBV15; abundance: -; j_gene: TRBJ2-5
CDR3aa: ASSVQSNYGYT; v_gene: TRBV10-1; abundance: -; j_gene: TRBJ1-2
CDR3aa: AWSKAGRGFSGELF; v_gene: TRBV30; abundance: -; j_gene: TRBJ2-2
CDR3aa: ASTEHGDGYT; v_gene: TRBV5-1; abundance: -; j_gene: TRBJ1-2
CDR3aa: ASSRITTARNTEAF; v_gene: TRBV5-6; abundance: -; j_gene: TRBJ1-1
CDR3aa: ASSLVHSQETQY; v_gene: TRBV5-1; abundance: once; j_gene: TRBJ2-5
CDR3aa: ASSQDLSYEQY; v_gene: TRBV14; abundance: few; j_gene: TRBJ2-7
CDR3aa: ASSFPADTQY; v_gene: TRBV7-9; abundance: -; j_gene: TRBJ2-3
CDR3aa: SVDGVRSGNTIY; v_gene: TRBV29-1; abundance: -; j_gene: TRBJ1-3
CDR3aa: ASSRITGGEVPYNEQF; v_gene: TRBV14; abundance: once; j_gene: TRBJ2-1
CDR3aa: ASSLGTSNQPQH; v_gene: TRBV18; abundance: -; j_gene: TRBJ1-5
CDR3aa: ASSEIHRVSGNTIY; v_gene: TRBV6-1; abundance: -; j_gene: TRBJ1-3
CDR3aa: ASSPVLASSYEQY; v_gene: TRBV6-6; abundance: -; j_gene: TRBJ2-7
CDR3aa: ASSQPRGGITDTQY; v_gene: TRBV4-1; abundance: -; j_gene: TRBJ2-3
CDR3aa: ASSQEPGHPTYNEQF; v_gene: TRBV4-1; abundance: -; j_gene: TRBJ2-1
CDR3aa: ASSLGQGYEQY; v_gene: TRBV4-1; abundance: -; j_gene: TRBJ2-7
CDR3aa: ASSQDLGTYEQY; v_gene: TRBV4-3; abundance: -; j_gene: TRBJ2-7
CDR3aa: ASTRKTGTQETQY; v_gene: TRBV6-5; abundance: once; j_gene: TRBJ2-5
CDR3aa: ASSPRPGDGTEAF; v_gene: TRBV5-1; abundance: once; j_gene: TRBJ1-1
CDR3aa: ASSPTGGVGDEQF; v_gene: TRBV7-9; abundance: -; j_gene: TRBJ2-1
CDR3aa: ASTKSGSETQY; v_gene: TRBV19; abundance: once; j_gene: TRBJ2-5
CDR3aa: SASKRPTQY; v_gene: TRBV20-1; abundance: once; j_gene: TRBJ2-5
CDR3aa: ASSQEGSDKLLAYEQY; v_gene: TRBV4-1; abundance: -; j_gene: TRBJ2-7
CDR3aa: ATYLPGQGYNEQF; v_gene: TRBV2; abundance: -; j_gene: TRBJ2-1
CDR3aa: ASSLVRSRPDGTYEQY; v_gene: TRBV7-9; abundance: -; j_gene: TRBJ2-7
CDR3aa: AISDRGEGQPQH; v_gene: TRBV10-3; abundance: -; j_gene: TRBJ1-5
CDR3aa: AWSNGHKEPQH; v_gene: TRBV30; abundance: -; j_gene: TRBJ1-5
CDR3aa: ASSWDRANTEAF; v_gene: TRBV5-4; abundance: -; j_gene: TRBJ1-1
CDR3aa: ASSIYDRAYEQY; v_gene: TRBV19; abundance: -; j_gene: TRBJ2-7
CDR3aa: ASSLGGTPYEQY; v_gene: TRBV13; abundance: -; j_gene: TRBJ2-7
CDR3aa: ASRIRGSTEAF; v_gene: TRBV6-1; abundance: -; j_gene: TRBJ1-1
CDR3aa: ASRASGSSDTQY; v_gene: TRBV10-1; abundance: -; j_gene: TRBJ2-3
CDR3aa: ASSLGMAAGEGDTQY; v_gene: TRBV28; abundance: -; j_gene: TRBJ2-3
CDR3aa: ASRQGLGNQPQH; v_gene: TRBV21-1; abundance: -; j_gene: TRBJ1-5
CDR3aa: ASSQDYGGIAYGYT; v_gene: TRBV4-1; abundance: -; j_gene: TRBJ1-2
CDR3aa: ASSLGAGGRSYEQY; v_gene: TRBV7-2; abundance: -; j_gene: TRBJ2-7
CDR3aa: ASSLGGAGRANYGYT; v_gene: TRBV5-4; abundance: -; j_gene: TRBJ1-2
CDR3aa: ASSKGDGSPLH; v_gene: TRBV5-4; abundance: -; j_gene: TRBJ1-6
CDR3aa: AWSEGQGVTEAF; v_gene: TRBV30; abundance: -; j_gene: TRBJ1-1
CDR3aa: ASSLDRAYGYT; v_gene: TRBV5-6; abundance: -; j_gene: TRBJ1-2
CDR3aa: ASSPGGLPYNEQF; v_gene: TRBV25-1; abundance: -; j_gene: TRBJ2-1
CDR3aa: ASSPRTASNEKLF; v_gene: TRBV2; abundance: -; j_gene: TRBJ1-4
CDR3aa: ASSADRGINSPLH; v_gene: TRBV25-1; abundance: -; j_gene: TRBJ1-6
CDR3aa: ASSWDAGAEETQY; v_gene: TRBV5-4; abundance: -; j_gene: TRBJ2-5
CDR3aa: AWSVQGDQPQH; v_gene: TRBV30; abundance: few; j_gene: TRBJ1-5
CDR3aa: ASGLVPAGGPSAQY; v_gene: TRBV12-5; abundance: -; j_gene: TRBJ2-5